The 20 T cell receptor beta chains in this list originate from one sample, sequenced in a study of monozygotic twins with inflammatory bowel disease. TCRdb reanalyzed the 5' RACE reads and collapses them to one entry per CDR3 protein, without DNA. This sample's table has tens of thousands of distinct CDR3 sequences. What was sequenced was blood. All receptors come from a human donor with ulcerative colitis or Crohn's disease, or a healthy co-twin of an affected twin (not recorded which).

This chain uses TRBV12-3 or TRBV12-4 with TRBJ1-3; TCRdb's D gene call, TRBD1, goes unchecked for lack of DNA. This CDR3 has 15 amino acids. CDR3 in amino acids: CASSTQGGSGNTIYF.

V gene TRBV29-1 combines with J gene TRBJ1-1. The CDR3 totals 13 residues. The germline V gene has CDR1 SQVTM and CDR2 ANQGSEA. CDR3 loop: CSVGDFMNTEAFF.

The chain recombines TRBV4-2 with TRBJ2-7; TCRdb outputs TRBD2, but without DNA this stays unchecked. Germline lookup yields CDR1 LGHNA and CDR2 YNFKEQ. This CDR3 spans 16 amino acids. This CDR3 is CASSQVSLAGIHEQYF.

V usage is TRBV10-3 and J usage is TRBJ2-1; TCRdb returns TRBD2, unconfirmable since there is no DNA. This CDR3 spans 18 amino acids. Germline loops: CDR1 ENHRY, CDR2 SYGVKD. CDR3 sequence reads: CAISAGTSGGARYNEQFF.

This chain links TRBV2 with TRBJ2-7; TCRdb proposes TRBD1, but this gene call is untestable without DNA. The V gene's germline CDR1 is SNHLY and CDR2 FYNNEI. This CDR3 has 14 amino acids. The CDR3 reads CASAIPGQQYEQYF. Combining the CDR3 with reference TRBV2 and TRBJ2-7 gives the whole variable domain EPEVTQTPSHQVTQMGQEVILRCVPISNHLYFYWYRQILGQKVEFLVSFYNNEISEKSEIFDDQFSVERPDGSNFTLKIRSTKLEDSAMYFCASAIPGQQYEQYFGPGTRLTVT.

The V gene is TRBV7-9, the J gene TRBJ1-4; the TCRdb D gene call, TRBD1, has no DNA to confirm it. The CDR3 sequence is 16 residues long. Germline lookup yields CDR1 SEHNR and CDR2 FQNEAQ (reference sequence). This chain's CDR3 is CASSERQAGFNEKLFF.

The CDR3 sequence: CASKTYNTEAFF. V is TRBV12-3 or TRBV12-4 and J is TRBJ1-1. The CDR3 loop spans 12 amino acids.

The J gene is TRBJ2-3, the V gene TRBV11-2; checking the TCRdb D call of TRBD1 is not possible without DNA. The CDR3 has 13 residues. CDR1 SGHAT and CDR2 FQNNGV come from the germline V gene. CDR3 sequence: CASSLDRVDTQYF.

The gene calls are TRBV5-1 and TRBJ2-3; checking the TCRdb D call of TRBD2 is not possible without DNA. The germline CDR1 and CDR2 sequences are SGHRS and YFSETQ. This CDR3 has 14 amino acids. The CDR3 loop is CASTTSGATDTQYF.

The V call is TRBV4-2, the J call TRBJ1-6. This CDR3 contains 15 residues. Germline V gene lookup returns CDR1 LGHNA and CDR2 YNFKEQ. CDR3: CASSQALELGSPLHF.

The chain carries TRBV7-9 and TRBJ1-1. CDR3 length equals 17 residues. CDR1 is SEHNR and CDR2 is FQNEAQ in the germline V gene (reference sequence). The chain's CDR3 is CASSQPQATSLNTEAFF.

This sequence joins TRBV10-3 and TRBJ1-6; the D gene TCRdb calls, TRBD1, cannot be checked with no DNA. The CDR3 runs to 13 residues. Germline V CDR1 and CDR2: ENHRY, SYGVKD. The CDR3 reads CAIGGQGNSPLHF.

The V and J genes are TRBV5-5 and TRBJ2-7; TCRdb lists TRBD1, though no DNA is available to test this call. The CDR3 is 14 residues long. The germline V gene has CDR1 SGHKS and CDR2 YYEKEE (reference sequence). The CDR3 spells CASTLTGRVYEQYF.

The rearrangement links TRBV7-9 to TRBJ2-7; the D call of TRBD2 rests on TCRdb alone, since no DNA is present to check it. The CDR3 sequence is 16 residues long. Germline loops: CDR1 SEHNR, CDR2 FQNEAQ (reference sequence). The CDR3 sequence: CASSSRLAGGPYEQYF.

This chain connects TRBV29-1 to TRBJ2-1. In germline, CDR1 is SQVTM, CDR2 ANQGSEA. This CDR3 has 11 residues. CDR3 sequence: CSSLYNNEQFF.

The CDR3 sequence is CASFGDRVNEQFF. The genes are TRBV5-1 and TRBJ2-1; TCRdb returns TRBD1, unconfirmable since there is no DNA. The germline V gene has CDR1 SGHRS and CDR2 YFSETQ. The CDR3 is 13 residues long.

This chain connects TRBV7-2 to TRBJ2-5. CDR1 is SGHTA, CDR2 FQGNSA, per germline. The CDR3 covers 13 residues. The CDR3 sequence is CASSLLTQETQYF.

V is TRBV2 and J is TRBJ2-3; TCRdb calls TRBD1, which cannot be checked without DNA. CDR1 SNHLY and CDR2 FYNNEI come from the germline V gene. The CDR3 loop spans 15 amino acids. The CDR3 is CASLNRGVGGDTQYF. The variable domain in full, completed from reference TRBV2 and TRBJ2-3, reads EPEVTQTPSHQVTQMGQEVILRCVPISNHLYFYWYRQILGQKVEFLVSFYNNEISEKSEIFDDQFSVERPDGSNFTLKIRSTKLEDSAMYFCASLNRGVGGDTQYFGPGTRLTVL.

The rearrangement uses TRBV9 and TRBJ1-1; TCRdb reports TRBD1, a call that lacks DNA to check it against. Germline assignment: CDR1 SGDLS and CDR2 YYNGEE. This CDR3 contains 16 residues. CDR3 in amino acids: CASSVAIEGTGTEAFF. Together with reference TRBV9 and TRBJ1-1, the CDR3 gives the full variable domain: DSGVTQTPKHLITATGQRVTLRCSPRSGDLSVYWYQQSLDQGLQFLIQYYNGEERAKGNILERFSAQQFPDLHSELNLSSLELGDSALYFCASSVAIEGTGTEAFFGQGTRLTVV.

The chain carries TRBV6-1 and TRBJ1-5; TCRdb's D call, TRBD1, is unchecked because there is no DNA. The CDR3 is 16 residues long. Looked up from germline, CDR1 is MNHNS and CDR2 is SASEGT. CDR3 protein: CASSPLTVPRDGAQHF.